This T cell receptor (beta chain) is drawn from a study of CD8 T cells in ankylosing spondylitis. TCRdb redid the calling of the 5' RACE reads with MiXCR, one entry per CDR3 protein. The table records roughly 190,000 distinct CDR3 sequences, 9.5% to 15% of them present only once. The CDR3 is made up of 13 amino acids. Germline CDR1 MNHEY, CDR2 SMNVEV (reference sequence). V was trimmed by 4 bases and J by 4 bases, leaving 8 bases between them. The chain employs TRBV27 and TRBJ1-3; D unclear. The clonotype comes from a male donor with ankylosing spondylitis or in good health (not recorded which). Sequencing was performed on blood, either unsorted or a sorted T cell fraction (not recorded which). The CDR3 reads CASSSRFGNTIYF. CDR3 in DNA: TGTGCCAGCAGTTCCCGGTTCGGAAACACCATATATTTT.